This TCR beta chain was retrieved from a study of a mutant IDH1 vaccine in newly diagnosed glioma. Study-wide context: Of the patients given treatment, about 62% were male and 37.5% were female, and a mean age of approximately 37 years was recorded. Former treatment meant radiotherapy, temozolomide, or both; the majority had gotten both. General study points: Seemingly, pseudoprogression had no relation to changes in the top peripheral T cell clonotypes.

The CDR3 has 14 amino acids. Germline V gives CDR1 MDHEN, CDR2 SYDVKM. The ends were cut back, 3 bases at V and 1 base at J, with 9 bases in the middle. Documented time point: week 35, safety follow-up. Doses consisted of 300 ug of mutant IDH1 20-mer peptide each, paired with topical imiquimod. Across weeks 1, 3, 5, 7, 11, 15, 19 and 23, patients received a vaccination each time, eight in all. Sequenced by immunoSEQ multiplex PCR; TCRdb stores in-frame clones only, minus some. The data hold approximately 61,000 clones, with approximately 80% observed a single time. Points on this clone: Its antigen is undetermined.

This clonotype was sampled from a man aged 35-49 years with glioma. The source material was PBMCs, sampled from a glioma patient whose treatment included an IDH1 peptide vaccine. The chain couples TRBV28 to TRBJ1-2; D is uncertain. CDR3: CASSFEVFNYGYTF. In DNA form, the CDR3 reads TGTGCCAGCAGTTTCGAGGTCTTTAACTATGGCTACACCTTC.